The present T cell receptor (beta chain) was sequenced within a study of T cells in Graves' hyperthyroidism and ophthalmopathy. RNA transcripts were the template for amplifying TCR beta CDR3 regions. Carried out on the TCR CDR3, a first-round RT-PCR used the HTBI primer set. Using its own MiXCR run on the multiplex PCR reads, TCRdb lists one record per CDR3 protein. The data hold under 300,000 distinct CDR3 sequences, with 25% to 30% observed a single time. Germline V gives CDR1 SGHRS, CDR2 YFSETQ. Trimming stripped 4 bases from V and 4 bases from J, with 14 bases between. CDR3 length: 14 residues. The sequenced sample was blood. The gene calls are TRBV5-1 and TRBJ1-2; D is undetermined. The clonotype comes from a man aged 40-55 years with Graves' hyperthyroidism that later progressed to Graves' ophthalmopathy. CDR3 DNA sequence: TGCGCCAGCAGCATAGCTTGGACCTTCTATGGCTACACCTTC. Protein product: CASSIAWTFYGYTF.